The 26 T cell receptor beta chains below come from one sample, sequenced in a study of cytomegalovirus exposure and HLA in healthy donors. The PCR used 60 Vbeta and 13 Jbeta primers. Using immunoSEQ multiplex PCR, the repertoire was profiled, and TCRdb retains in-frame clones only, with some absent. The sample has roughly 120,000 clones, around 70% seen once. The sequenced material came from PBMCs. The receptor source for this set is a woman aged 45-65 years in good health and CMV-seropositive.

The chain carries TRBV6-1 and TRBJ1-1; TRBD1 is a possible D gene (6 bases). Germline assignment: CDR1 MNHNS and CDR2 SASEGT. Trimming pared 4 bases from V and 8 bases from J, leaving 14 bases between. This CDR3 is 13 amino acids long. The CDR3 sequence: CASSARGALEAFF. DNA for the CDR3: TGTGCCAGCAGTGCCCGGGGGGCGCTAGAAGCTTTCTTT.

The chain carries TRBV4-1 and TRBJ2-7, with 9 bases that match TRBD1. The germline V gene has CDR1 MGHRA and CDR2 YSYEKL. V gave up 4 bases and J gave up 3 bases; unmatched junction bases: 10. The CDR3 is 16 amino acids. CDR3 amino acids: CASSRNPGQGLYEQYF. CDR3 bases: TGCGCCAGCAGCCGCAATCCGGGACAGGGCCTCTACGAGCAGTACTTC.

CDR3 sequence: CASSLVHSYEQYF. In DNA, the CDR3 is TGTGCCAGCAGCTTAGTACATTCCTACGAGCAGTACTTC. The chain joins TRBV11-2 to TRBJ2-7, with no clear D. V lost 1 base and J 1 base, leaving 5 bases between the germline ends. Germline CDR1 and CDR2: SGHAT and FQNNGV. CDR3 length: 13 amino acids. The variable domain in full, with the rest retrieved from reference TRBV11-2 and TRBJ2-7, is EAGVAQSPRYKIIEKRQSVAFWCNPISGHATLYWYQQILGQGPKLLIQFQNNGVVDDSQLPKDRFSAERLKGVDSTLKIQPAKLEDSAVYLCASSLVHSYEQYFGPGTRLTVT.

The CDR3 sequence is CASSLMGQGVTDTQYF. CDR3 DNA sequence: TGTGCCAGCAGCCTCATGGGACAGGGTGTCACAGATACGCAGTATTTT. The chain carries TRBV5-5 and TRBJ2-3; TRBD1 agrees at 9 bases. Germline lookup yields CDR1 SGHKS and CDR2 YYEKEE (reference sequence). J was trimmed by 2 bases and V by 4 bases; bases with no gene match: 8. The CDR3 is made up of 16 amino acids.

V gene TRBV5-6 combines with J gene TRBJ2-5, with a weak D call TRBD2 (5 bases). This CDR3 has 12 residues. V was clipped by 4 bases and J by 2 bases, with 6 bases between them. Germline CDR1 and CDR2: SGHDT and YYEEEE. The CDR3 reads CASSPGQETQYF. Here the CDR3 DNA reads TGTGCCAGCAGCCCGGGACAAGAGACCCAGTACTTC. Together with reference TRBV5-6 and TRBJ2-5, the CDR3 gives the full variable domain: DAGVTQSPTHLIKTRGQQVTLRCSPKSGHDTVSWYQQALGQGPQFIFQYYEEEERQRGNFPDRFSGHQFPNYSSELNVNALLLGDSALYLCASSPGQETQYFGPGTRLLVL.

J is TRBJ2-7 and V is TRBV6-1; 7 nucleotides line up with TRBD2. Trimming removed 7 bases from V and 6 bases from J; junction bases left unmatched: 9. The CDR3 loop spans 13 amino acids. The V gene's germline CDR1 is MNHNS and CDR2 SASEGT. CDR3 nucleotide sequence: TGTGCCAGCACGATGGGCGGGAGTGGCGAGCAGTACTTC. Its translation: CASTMGGSGEQYF.

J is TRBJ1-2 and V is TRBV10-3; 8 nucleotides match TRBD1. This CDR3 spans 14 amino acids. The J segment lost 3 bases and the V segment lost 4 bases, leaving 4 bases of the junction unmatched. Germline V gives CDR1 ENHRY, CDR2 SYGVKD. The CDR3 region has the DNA TGTGCCATCAGTGGACAGGGGAGGGACTATGGCTACACCTTC. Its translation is CAISGQGRDYGYTF.

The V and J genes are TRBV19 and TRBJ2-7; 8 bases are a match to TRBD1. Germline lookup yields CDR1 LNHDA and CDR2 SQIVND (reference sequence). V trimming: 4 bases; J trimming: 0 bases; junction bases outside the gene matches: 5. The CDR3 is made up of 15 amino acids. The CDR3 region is CASSNRDRSSYEQYF. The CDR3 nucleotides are TGTGCCAGTAGTAACCGGGACAGGAGCTCCTACGAGCAGTACTTC.

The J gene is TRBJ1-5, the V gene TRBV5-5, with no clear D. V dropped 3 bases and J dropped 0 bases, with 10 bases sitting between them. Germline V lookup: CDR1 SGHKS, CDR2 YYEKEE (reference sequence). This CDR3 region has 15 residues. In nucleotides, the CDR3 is TGTGCCAGCAGCTACCAACATAATAGCAATCAGCCCCAGCATTTT. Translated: CASSYQHNSNQPQHF.

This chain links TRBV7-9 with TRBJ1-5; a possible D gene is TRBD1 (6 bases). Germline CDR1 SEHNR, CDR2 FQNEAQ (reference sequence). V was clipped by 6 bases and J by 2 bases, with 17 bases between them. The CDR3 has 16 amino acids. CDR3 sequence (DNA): TGTGCCAGCAGTTCCTCCGACAGGAGTGGCAATCAGCCCCAGCATTTT. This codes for CASSSSDRSGNQPQHF.

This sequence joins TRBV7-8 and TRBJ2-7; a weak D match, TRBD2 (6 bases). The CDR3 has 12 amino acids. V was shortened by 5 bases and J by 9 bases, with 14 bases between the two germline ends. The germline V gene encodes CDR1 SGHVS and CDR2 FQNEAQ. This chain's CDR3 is CASSAWEERQYF. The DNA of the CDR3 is TGTGCCAGCAGCGCTTGGGAGGAGCGGCAGTACTTC. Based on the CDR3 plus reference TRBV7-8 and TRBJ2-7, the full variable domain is GAGVSQSPRYKVAKRGQDVALRCDPISGHVSLFWYQQALGQGPEFLTYFQNEAQLDKSGLPSDRFFAERPEGSVSTLKIQRTQQEDSAVYLCASSAWEERQYFGPGTRLTVT.

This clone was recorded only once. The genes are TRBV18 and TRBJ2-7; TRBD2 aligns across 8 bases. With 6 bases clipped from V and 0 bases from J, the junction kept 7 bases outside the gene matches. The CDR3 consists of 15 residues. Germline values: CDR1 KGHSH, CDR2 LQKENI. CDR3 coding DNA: TGTGCCAGCTCGGGGGGTAGCGGGGCCTCCTACGAGCAGTACTTC. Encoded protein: CASSGGSGASYEQYF.

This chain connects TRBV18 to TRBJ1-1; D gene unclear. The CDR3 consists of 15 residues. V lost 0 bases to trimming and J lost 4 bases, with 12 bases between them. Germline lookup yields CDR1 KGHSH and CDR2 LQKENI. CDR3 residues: CASSPPPGFGTEAFF. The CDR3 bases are TGTGCCAGCTCACCACCCCCGGGGTTCGGCACTGAAGCTTTCTTT.

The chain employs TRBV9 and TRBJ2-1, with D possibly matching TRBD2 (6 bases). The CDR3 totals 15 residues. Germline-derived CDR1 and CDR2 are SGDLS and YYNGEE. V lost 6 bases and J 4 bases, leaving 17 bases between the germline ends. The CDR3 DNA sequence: TGTGCCAGCACCAAGGGGTGGGGGGAGTACAATGAGCAGTTCTTC. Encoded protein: CASTKGWGEYNEQFF.

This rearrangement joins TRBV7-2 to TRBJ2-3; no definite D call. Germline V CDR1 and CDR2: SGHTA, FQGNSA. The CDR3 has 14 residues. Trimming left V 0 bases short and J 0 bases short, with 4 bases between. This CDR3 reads CASSLAISTDTQYF. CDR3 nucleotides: TGTGCCAGCAGCTTAGCTATTAGCACAGATACGCAGTATTTT.

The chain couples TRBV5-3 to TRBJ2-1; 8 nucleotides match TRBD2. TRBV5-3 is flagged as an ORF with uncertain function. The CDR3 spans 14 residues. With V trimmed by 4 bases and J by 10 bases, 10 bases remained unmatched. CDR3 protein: CARSHPPIAGEQFF. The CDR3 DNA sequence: TGTGCCAGAAGCCACCCTCCAATAGCGGGGGAGCAGTTCTTC.

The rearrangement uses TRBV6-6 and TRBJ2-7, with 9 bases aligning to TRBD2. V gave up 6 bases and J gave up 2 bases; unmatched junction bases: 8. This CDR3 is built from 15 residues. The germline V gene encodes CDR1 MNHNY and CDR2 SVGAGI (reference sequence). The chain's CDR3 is CASSVSTSGTYEQYF. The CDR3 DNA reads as TGTGCCAGCAGCGTCTCGACTAGCGGAACCTACGAGCAGTACTTC.

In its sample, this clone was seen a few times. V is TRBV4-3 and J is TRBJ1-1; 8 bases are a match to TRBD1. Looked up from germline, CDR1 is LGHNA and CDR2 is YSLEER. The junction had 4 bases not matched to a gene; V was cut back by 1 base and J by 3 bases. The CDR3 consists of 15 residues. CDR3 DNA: TGCGCCAGCAGCCAAGCTAGGACAGGGTACACTGAAGCTTTCTTT. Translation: CASSQARTGYTEAFF.

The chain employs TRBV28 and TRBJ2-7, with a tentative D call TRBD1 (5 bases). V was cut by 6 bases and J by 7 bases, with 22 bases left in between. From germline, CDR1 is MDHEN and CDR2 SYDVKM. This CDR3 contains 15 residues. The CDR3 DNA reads TGTGCCAGCAGCCCCAGGGTAGCAGCTACTTGGGAGCAGTACTTC. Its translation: CASSPRVAATWEQYF.

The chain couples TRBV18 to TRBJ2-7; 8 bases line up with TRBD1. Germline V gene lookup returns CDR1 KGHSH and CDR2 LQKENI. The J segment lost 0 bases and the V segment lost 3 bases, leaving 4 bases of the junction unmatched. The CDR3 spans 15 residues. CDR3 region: CASSPDRGSSYEQYF. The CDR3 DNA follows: TGTGCCAGCTCACCCGACAGGGGAAGCTCCTACGAGCAGTACTTC.

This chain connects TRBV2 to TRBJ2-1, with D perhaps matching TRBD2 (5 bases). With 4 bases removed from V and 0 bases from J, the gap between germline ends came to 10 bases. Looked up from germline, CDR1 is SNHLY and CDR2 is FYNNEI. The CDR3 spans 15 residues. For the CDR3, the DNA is TGTGCCAGCAGTGTAACGGGGAGCTCCTACAATGAGCAGTTCTTC. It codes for CASSVTGSSYNEQFF.

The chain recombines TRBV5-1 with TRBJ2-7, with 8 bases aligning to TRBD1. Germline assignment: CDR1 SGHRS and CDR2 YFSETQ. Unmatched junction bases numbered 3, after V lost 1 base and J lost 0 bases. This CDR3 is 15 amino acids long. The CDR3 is CASSLQTGGSYEQYF. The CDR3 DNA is TGCGCCAGCAGCTTGCAAACAGGGGGCTCCTACGAGCAGTACTTC.

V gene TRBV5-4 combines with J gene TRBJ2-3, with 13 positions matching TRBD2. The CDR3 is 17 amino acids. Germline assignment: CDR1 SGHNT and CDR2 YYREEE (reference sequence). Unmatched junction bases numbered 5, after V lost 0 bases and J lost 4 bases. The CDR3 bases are TGTGCCAGCAGCTTGGTACCGGGACTAGCGGGATCAGATACGCAGTATTTT. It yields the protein CASSLVPGLAGSDTQYF.

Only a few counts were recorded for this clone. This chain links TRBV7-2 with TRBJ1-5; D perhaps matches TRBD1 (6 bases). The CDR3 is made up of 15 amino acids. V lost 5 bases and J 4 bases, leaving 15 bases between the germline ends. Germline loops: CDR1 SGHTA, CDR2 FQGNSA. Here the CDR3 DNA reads TGTGCCAGCAGCCCACGGGACAACCTTAATCAGCCCCAGCATTTT. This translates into CASSPRDNLNQPQHF.

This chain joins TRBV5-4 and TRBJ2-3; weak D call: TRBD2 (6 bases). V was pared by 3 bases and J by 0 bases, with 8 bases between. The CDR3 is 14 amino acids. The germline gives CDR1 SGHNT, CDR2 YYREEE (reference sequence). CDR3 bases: TGTGCCAGCAGCTCGGCGGGGAGCACAGATACGCAGTATTTT. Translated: CASSSAGSTDTQYF.

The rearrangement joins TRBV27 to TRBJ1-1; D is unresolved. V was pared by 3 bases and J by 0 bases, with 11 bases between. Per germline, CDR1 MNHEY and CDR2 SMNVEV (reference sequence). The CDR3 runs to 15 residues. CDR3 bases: TGTGCCAGCAGTTTTAGCGGTCTTATGAACACTGAAGCTTTCTTT. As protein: CASSFSGLMNTEAFF.